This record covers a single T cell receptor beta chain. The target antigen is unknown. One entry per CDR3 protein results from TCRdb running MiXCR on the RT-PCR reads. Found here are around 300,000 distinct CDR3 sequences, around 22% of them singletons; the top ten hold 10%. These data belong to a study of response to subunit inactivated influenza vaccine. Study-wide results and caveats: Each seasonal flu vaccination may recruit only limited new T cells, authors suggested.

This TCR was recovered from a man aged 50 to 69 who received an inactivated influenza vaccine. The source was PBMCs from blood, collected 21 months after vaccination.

CDR3 region: CSAENSGSFTGELFF. CDR3 DNA sequence: TGCAGTGCAGAGAACAGCGGGAGCTTTACCGGGGAGCTGTTTTTT. This chain links TRBV20-1 with TRBJ2-2, with TRBD2 matching 8 bases. Germline CDR1 DFQATT, CDR2 SNEGSKA (reference sequence). The CDR3 sequence is 15 residues long. Unmatched junction bases numbered 11, after V lost 6 bases and J lost 5 bases.